This TCR beta chain was documented in a study of blood T cell repertoires in COVID-19 (dated by TCRdb to the early 2020s). Describing the broader study: Collaborator samples came from the United States, Italy and Spain and covered acute and convalescent phases of COVID-19. The prospective study material was composed of cDNA or gDNA derived from T cells, B-cell-depleted T cells, or PBMCs. Deeply sampled blood TCRbeta repertoires from subjects exposed to, actively infected with, or recovered from COVID-19 were included in the dataset. The repertoires were released in a freely available public database meant as a resource for research on the immune response to SARS-CoV-2. Samples were obtained from the ongoing ImmuneRACE study (first 160 participants) and from 1,254 subjects provided by 6 global collaborators. Nearly every sample came with metadata listing a de-identified subject ID, COVID-19 status, age in years and sex. Where HLA class I and class II types were available, the types were taken from metadata supplied by the sample provider, not from assay-based typing.

The CDR3 measures 14 amino acids from cysteine to phenylalanine. Only the CDR3 portion is preserved as DNA: 42 bases, with reading frame beginning at the first base. Trimming removed 6 bases from V and 5 bases from J, leaving 17 bases between the germline ends. For CDR1 and CDR2, the germline V gene lists ENHRY and SYGVKD. TCRbeta CDR3 regions were amplified from genomic DNA using the immunoSEQ Assay, a bias-controlled multiplex PCR. The study's processing was this. Within the assay, amplification of reference gene primers was used to estimate how many nucleated cells each sample contained. Sequence reads were collapsed and filtered to measure the absolute abundance of every unique TCRbeta CDR3 rearrangement. For each sample, productive Simpson clonality was calculated as the square root of Simpson's diversity index over productive rearrangements. In TCRdb, the immuneACCESS table is reduced to in-frame sequences with V and J assigned. These tables do not hold every clone; where another copy was compared, an unresolved V gene accounts for under half, and the others remain unexplained. V and J calls and clone size are as listed in that table; D and trimming were resolved from the DNA. The sample table shows 70,000 or so clones, and 90% are seen once. Of the sample, less than 6.5% is held by the ten largest clones.

The collaborating institutions used their own protocols to collect whole blood in K2EDTA tubes. For TCRbeta analysis, collaborators shipped samples as frozen whole blood, isolated PBMCs, or DNA extracted from either of those sample types. What the study reported, not specific to this receptor: The quantity of clinical and demographic metadata differed by source and by participant and was supplied without curation.

As regards this clone: It lacks a known antigen. The record has no base qualities; no much larger clone is one base away.

Recombination linked TRBV10-3 to TRBJ2-7; 6 matching bases give a weak D call of TRBD1. The origin of this receptor is a woman younger than 30 with acute or convalescent COVID-19. The material sequenced was peripheral blood. The DNA sequence reads TGTGCCATCAGCAAGACAGGCCAGGGAGACGAGCAGTACTTC. This translates into CAISKTGQGDEQYF.